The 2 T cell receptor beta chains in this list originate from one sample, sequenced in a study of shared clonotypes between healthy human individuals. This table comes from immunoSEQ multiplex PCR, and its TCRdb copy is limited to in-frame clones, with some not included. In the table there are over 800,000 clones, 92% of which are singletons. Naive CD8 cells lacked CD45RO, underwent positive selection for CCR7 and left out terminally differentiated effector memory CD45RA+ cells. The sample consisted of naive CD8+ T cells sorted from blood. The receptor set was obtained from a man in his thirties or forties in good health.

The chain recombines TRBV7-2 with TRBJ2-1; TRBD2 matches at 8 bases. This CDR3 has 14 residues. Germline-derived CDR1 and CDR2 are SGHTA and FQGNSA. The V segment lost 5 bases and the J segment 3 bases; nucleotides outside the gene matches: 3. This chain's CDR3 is CASSPGGGYNEQFF. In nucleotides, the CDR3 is TGTGCCAGCAGCCCCGGGGGGGGCTACAATGAGCAGTTCTTC.

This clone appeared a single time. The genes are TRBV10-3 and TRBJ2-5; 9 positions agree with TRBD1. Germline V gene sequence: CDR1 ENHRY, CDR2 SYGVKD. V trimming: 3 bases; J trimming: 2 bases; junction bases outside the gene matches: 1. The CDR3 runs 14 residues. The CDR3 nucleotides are TGTGCCATCAGTGAAGACAGGGGGCAAGAGACCCAGTACTTC. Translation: CAISEDRGQETQYF.